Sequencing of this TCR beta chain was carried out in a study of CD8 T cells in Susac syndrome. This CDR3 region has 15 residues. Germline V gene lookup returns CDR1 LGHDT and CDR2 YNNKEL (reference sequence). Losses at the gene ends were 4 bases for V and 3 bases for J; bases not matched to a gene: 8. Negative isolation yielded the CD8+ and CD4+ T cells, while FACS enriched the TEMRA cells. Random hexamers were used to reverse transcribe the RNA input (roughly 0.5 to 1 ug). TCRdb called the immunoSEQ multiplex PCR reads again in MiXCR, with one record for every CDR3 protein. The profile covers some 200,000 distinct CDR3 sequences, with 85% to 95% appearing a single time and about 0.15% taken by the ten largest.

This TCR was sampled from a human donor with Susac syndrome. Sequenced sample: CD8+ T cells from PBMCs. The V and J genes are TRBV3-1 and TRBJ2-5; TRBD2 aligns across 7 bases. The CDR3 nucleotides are TGTGCCAGCAGCCGGCGCAGCGGGGAAGAAGAGACCCAGTACTTC. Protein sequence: CASSRRSGEEETQYF.